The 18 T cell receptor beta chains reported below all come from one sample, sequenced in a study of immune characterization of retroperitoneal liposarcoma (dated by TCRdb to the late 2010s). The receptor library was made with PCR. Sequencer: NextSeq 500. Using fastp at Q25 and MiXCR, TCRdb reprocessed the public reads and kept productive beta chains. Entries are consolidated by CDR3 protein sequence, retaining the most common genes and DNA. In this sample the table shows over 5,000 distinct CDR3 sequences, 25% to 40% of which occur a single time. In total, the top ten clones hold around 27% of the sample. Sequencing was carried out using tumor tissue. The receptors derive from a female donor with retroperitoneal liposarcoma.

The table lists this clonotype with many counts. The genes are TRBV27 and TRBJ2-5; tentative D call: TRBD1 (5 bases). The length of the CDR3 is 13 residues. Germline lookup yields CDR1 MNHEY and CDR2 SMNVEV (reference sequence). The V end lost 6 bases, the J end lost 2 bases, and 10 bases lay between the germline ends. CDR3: CASSHRQQETQYF. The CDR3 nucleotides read TGTGCCAGCAGCCACCGACAGCAAGAGACCCAGTACTTC.

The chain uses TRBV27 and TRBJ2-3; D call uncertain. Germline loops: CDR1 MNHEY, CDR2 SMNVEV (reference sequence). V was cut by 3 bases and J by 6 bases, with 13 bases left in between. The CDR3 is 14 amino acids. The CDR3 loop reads CASSFGGFGDTQYF. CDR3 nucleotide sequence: TGTGCCAGCAGTTTCGGTGGCTTTGGTGATACGCAGTATTTT.

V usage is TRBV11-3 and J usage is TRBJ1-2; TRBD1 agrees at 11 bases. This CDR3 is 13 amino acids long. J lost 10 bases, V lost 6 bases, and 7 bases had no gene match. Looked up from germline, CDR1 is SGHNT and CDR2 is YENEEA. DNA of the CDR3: TGTGCCAGCAGTCCGGGACAGGGGGGAGACTACACCTTC. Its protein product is CASSPGQGGDYTF. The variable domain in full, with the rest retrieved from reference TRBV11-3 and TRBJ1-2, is EAGVVQSPRYKIIEKKQPVAFWCNPISGHNTLYWYLQNLGQGPELLIRYENEEAVDDSQLPKDRFSAERLKGVDSTLKIQPAELGDSAVYLCASSPGQGGDYTFGSGTRLTVV.

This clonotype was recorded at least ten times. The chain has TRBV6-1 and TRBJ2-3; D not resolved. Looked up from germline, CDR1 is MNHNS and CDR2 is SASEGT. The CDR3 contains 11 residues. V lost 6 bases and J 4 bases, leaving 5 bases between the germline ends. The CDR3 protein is CASRSSDTQYF. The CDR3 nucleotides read TGTGCCAGCAGGTCCTCAGATACGCAGTATTTT.

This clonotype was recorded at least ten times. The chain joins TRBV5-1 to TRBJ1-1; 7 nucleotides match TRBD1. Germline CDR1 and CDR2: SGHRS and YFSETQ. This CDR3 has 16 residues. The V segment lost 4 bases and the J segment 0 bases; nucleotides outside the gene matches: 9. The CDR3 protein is CASSPSGGGMNTEAFF. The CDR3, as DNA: TGCGCCAGCAGCCCCTCAGGGGGGGGCATGAACACTGAAGCTTTCTTT. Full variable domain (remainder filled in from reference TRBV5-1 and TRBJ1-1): KAGVTQTPRYLIKTRGQQVTLSCSPISGHRSVSWYQQTPGQGLQFLFEYFSETQRNKGNFPGRFSGRQFSNSRSEMNVSTLELGDSALYLCASSPSGGGMNTEAFFGQGTRLTVV.

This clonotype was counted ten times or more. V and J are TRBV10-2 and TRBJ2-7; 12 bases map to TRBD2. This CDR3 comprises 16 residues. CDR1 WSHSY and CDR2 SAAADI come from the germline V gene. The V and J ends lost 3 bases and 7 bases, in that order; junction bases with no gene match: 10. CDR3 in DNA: TGCGCCAGCAGTGACCTCGGACTAGCGGGGCTAAGTGAGCAGTACTTC. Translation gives CASSDLGLAGLSEQYF.

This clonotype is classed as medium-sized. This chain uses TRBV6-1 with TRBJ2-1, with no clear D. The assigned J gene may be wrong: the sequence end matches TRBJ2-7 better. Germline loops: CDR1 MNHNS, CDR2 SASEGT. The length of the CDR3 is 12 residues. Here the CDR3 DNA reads TGTGCCAGCAGGACGAGGTTCTACGAGCAGTACTTC. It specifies CASRTRFYEQYF.

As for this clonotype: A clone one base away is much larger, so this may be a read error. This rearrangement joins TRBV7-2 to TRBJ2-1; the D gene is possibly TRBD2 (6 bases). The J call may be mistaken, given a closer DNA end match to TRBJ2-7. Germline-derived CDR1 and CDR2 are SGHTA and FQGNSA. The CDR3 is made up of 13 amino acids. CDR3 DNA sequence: TGTGCCAGCAGCTTAATGGACTACAATGAGCAGTACTTC. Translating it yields CASSLMDYNEQYF.

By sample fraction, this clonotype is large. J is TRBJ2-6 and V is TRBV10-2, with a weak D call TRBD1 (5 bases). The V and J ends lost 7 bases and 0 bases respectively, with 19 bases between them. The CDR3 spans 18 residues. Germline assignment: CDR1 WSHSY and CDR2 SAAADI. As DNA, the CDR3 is TGCGCCAGCACTAAAGGCCCAGGGTTTCCCTCTGGGGCCAACGTCCTGACTTTC. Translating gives CASTKGPGFPSGANVLTF.

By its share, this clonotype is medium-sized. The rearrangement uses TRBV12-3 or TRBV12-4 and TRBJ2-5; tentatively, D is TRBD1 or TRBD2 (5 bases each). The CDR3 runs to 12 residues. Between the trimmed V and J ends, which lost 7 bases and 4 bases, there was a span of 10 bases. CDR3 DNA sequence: TGTGCCAGCAATCGGGGCCCAGAGACCCAGTACTTC. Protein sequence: CASNRGPETQYF.

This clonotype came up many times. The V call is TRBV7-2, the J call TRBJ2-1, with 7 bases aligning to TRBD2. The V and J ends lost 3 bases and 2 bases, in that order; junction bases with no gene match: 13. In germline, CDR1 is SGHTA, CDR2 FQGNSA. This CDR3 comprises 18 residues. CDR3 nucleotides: TGTGCCAGCAGCTTGGGAGGGTTACGGGCCCCGCCCTACAATGAGCAGTTCTTC. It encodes CASSLGGLRAPPYNEQFF.

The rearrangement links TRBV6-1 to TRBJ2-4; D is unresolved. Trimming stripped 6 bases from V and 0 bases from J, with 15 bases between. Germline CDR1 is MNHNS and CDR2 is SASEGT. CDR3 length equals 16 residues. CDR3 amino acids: CASRGFDILAKNIQYF. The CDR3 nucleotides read TGTGCCAGCAGGGGGTTTGACATTTTAGCCAAAAACATTCAGTACTTC.

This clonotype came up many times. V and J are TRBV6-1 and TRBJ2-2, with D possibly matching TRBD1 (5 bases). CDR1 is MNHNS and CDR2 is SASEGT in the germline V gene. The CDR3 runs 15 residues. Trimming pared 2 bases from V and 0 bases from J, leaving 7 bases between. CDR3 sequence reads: CASSEPGTNTGELFF. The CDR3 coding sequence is TGTGCCAGCAGTGAACCAGGGACGAACACCGGGGAGCTGTTTTTT.

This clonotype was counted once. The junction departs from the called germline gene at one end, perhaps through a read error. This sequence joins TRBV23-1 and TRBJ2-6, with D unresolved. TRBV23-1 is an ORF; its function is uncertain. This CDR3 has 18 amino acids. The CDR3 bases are TGCGCCAGCAGCCAATCAGACGTCACCGACTCTGGGGCCAACGTCCTGACTTTC. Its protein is CASSQSDVTDSGANVLTF.

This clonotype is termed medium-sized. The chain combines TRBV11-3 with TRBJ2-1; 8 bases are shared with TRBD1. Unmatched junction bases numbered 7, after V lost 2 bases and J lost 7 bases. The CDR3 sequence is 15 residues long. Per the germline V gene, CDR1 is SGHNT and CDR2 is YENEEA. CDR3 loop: CASSLSQGAHNEQFF. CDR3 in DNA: TGTGCCAGCAGCTTATCTCAGGGGGCGCATAATGAGCAGTTCTTC. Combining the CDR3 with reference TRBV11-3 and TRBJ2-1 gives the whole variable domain EAGVVQSPRYKIIEKKQPVAFWCNPISGHNTLYWYLQNLGQGPELLIRYENEEAVDDSQLPKDRFSAERLKGVDSTLKIQPAELGDSAVYLCASSLSQGAHNEQFFGPGTRLTVL.

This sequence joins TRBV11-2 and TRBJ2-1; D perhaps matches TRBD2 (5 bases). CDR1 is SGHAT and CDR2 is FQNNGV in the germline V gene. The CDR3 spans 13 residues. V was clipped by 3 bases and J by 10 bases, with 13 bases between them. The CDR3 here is CASSLGIDYEQFF. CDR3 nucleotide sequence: TGTGCCAGCAGCTTGGGGATTGACTACGAGCAGTTCTTC.

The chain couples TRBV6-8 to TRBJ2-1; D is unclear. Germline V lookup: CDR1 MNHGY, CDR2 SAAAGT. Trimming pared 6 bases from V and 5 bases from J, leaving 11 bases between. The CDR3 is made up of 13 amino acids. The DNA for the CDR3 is TGTGCCAGCAGCAGGCAGAGCGACAATGAGCAGTTCTTC. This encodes CASSRQSDNEQFF.

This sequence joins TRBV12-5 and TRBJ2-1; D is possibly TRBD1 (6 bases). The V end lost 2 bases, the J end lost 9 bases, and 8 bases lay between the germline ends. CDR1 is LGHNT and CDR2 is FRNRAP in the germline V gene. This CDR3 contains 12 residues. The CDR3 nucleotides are TGTGCTAGTGGTTTGTGGGGGCTTGAGCAGTTCTTC. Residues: CASGLWGLEQFF.